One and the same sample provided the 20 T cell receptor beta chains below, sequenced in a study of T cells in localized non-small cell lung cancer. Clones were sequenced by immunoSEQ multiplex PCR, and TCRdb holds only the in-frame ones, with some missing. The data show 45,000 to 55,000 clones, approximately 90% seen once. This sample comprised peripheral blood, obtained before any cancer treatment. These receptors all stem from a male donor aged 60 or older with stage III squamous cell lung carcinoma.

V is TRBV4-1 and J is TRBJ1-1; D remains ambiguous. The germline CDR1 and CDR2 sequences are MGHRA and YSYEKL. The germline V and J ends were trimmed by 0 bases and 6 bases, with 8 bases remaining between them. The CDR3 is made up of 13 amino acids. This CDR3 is CASSQDGGSEAFF. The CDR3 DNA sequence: TGCGCCAGCAGCCAAGATGGCGGCTCTGAAGCTTTCTTT.

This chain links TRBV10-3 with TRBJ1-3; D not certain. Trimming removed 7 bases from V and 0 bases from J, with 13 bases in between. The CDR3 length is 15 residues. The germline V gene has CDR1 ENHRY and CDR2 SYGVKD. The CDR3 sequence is CAINLDGASGNTIYF. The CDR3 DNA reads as TGTGCCATCAACTTGGACGGAGCCTCTGGAAACACCATATATTTT.

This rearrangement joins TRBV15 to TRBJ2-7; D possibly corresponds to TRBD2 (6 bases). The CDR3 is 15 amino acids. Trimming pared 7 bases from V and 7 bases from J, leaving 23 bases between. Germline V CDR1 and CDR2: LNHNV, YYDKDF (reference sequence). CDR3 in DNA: TGTGCCACCAAATTGGGCGGGACGCCCTCGGGGGAGCAGTACTTC. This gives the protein CATKLGGTPSGEQYF.

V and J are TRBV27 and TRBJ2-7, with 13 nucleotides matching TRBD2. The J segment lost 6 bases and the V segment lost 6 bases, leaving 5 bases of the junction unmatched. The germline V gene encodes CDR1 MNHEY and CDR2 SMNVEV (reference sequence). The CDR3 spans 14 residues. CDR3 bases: TGTGCCAGCAGCTCGGGACTAGCGGGAAGCGAGCAGTACTTC. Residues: CASSSGLAGSEQYF.

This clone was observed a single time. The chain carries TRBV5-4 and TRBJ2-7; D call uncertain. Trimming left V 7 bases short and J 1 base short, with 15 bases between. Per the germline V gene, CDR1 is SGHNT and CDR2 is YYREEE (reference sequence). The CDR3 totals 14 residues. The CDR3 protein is CASGRPDVSYEQYF. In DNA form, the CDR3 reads TGTGCCAGCGGCCGCCCCGACGTGTCCTACGAGCAGTACTTC.

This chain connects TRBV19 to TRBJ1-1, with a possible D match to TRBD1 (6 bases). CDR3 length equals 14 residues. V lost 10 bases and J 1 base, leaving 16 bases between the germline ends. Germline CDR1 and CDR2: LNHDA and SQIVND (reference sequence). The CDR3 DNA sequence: TGTGCCACCAGATCGGGGGGCCGGAACACTGAAGCTTTCTTT. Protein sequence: CATRSGGRNTEAFF.

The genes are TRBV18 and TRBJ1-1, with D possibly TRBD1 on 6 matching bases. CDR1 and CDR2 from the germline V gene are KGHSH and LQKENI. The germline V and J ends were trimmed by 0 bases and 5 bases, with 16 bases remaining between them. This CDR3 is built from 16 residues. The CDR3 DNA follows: TGTGCCAGCTCACCACCGTCAGTACAGGGCAATACTGAAGCTTTCTTT. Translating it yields CASSPPSVQGNTEAFF.

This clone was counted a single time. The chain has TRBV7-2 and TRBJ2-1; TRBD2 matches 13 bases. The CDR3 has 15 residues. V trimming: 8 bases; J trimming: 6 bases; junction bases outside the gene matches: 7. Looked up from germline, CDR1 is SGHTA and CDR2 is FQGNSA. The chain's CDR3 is CASSVLAGGLNEQFF. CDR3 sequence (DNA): TGTGCCAGCTCCGTACTAGCGGGGGGGCTCAATGAGCAGTTCTTC.

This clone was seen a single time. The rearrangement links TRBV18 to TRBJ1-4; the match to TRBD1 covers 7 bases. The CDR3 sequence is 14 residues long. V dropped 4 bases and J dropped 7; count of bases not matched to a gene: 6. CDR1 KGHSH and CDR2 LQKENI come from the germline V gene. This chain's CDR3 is CASSRNNRGEKLFF. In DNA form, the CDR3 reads TGTGCCAGCTCACGGAACAACAGGGGTGAAAAACTGTTTTTT.

The CDR3 DNA reads as TGTGCCAGCTCCGTCAGCGGAAGCTACGAGCAGTACTTC. Translation gives CASSVSGSYEQYF. The chain carries TRBV11-2 and TRBJ2-7; a weak D match, TRBD2 (5 bases). Germline CDR1 reads SGHAT; CDR2 reads FQNNGV. The CDR3 extends over 13 amino acids. Trimming stripped 8 bases from V and 3 bases from J, with 14 bases between.

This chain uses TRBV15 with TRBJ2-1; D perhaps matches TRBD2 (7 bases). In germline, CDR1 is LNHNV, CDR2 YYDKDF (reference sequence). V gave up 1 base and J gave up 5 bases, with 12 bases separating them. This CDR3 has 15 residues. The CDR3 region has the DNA TGTGCCACCAGCAGAGGGACTAGGGGGGACAATGAGCAGTTCTTC. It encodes CATSRGTRGDNEQFF.

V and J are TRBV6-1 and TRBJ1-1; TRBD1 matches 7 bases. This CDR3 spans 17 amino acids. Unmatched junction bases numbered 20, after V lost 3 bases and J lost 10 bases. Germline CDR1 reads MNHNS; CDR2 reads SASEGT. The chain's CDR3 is CASSEQRQGTGLRAAFF. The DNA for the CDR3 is TGTGCCAGCAGTGAGCAAAGACAGGGAACTGGGCTTAGGGCAGCTTTCTTT.

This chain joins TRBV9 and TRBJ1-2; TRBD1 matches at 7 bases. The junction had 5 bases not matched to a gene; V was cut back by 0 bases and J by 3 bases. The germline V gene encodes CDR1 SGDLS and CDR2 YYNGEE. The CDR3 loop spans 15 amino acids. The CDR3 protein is CASSVAGTAHYGYTF. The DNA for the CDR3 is TGTGCCAGCAGCGTAGCTGGGACAGCCCACTATGGCTACACCTTC.

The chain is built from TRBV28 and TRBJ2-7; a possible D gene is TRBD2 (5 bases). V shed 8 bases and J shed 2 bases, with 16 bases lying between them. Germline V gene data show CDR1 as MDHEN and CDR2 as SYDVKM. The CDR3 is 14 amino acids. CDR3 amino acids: CASGRSGTPYEQYF. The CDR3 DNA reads TGTGCCAGCGGTCGGTCGGGAACACCCTACGAGCAGTACTTC.

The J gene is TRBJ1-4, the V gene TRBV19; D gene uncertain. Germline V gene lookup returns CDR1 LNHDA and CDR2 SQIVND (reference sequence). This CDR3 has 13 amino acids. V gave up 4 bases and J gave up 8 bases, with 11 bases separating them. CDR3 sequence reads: CASSRSLREKLFF. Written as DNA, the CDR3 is TGTGCCAGTAGTAGAAGCCTACGAGAAAAACTGTTTTTT.

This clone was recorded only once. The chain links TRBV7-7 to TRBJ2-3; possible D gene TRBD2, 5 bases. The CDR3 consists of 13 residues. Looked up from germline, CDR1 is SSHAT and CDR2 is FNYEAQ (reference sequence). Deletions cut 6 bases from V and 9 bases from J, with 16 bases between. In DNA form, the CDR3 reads TGTGCCAGCAGTCAAACTACGGGGTTCACGCAGTATTTT. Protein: CASSQTTGFTQYF.

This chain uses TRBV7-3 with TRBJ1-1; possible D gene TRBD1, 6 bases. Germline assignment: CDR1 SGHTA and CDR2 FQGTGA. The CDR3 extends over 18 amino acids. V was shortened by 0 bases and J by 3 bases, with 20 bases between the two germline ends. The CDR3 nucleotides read TGTGCCAGCAGCTTAACCCCCTCGCGTCAAGGGGGGGACACTGAAGCTTTCTTT. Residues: CASSLTPSRQGGDTEAFF.

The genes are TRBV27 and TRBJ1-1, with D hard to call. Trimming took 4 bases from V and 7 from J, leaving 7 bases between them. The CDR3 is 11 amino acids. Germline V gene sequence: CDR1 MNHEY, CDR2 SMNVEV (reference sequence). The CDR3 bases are TGTGCCAGCAGTTCGGGCAGTGAAGCTTTCTTT. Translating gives CASSSGSEAFF.

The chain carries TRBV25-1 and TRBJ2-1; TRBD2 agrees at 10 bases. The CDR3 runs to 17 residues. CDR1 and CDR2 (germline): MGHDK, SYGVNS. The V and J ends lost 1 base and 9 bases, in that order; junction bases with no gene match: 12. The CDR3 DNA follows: TGTGCCAGCAGTGAATTTGAGGGACTAGCGTTAATGGGTGAGCAGTTCTTC. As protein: CASSEFEGLALMGEQFF.

The CDR3 here is CASSPPRLGRDTGELFF. The CDR3 DNA reads TGTGCCAGCAGCCCACCTCGACTGGGGCGGGACACCGGGGAGCTGTTTTTT. The V gene is TRBV4-2, the J gene TRBJ2-2; either TRBD1 or TRBD2 may supply D (5 bases each). The V gene lost 4 bases and the J gene lost 3 bases, with 18 bases spanning the gap. Germline V gene lookup returns CDR1 LGHNA and CDR2 YNFKEQ. The CDR3 contains 17 residues.